These T cell receptor beta chains were read from a single sample in a study of blood T cell repertoires in COVID-19. Sequenced by immunoSEQ multiplex PCR; TCRdb stores in-frame clones only, minus some. The repertoire holds about 270,000 clones, 75% to 90% seen once, with roughly 4.3% in the top ten. The sample taken for sequencing was PBMCs or T cells enriched from blood (not recorded which). Receptors originate from a woman aged 25 to 45 with acute COVID-19. Each CDR3 is given with its conserved first and last residue. D genes are given only for firm matches. Only part of the rows carry a size: once, few, many, or a class if the clone is expanded.

clone size: NA; J gene: TRBJ1-1; D gene: NA; V gene: TRBV7-3; CDR3 protein: CASSLTAGLPLMNTEAFF; CDR3 DNA: TGTGCCAGCAGCTTAACAGCGGGACTGCCCCTAATGAACACTGAAGCTTTCTTT
clone size: NA; J gene: TRBJ2-1; D gene: NA; V gene: TRBV10-3; CDR3 protein: CAISGTSTYNEQFF; CDR3 DNA: TGTGCCATCAGCGGGACTTCAACCTACAATGAGCAGTTCTTC
clone size: once; J gene: TRBJ2-1; D gene: TRBD2; V gene: TRBV30; CDR3 protein: CAWSVWAGTRYYNEQFF; CDR3 DNA: TGTGCCTGGAGTGTATGGGCCGGGACTAGGTACTACAATGAGCAGTTCTTC
clone size: once; J gene: TRBJ2-2; D gene: NA; V gene: TRBV11-2; CDR3 protein: CASSLNPAGELFF; CDR3 DNA: TGTGCCAGCAGCTTAAATCCGGCCGGGGAGCTGTTTTTT
clone size: NA; J gene: TRBJ2-3; D gene: NA; V gene: TRBV7-9; CDR3 protein: CASSPWGTSTDTQYF; CDR3 DNA: TGTGCCAGCAGCCCCTGGGGGACTAGCACAGATACGCAGTATTTT
clone size: NA; J gene: TRBJ1-4; D gene: NA; V gene: TRBV6-5; CDR3 protein: CASSYSYTTNEKLFF; CDR3 DNA: TGTGCCAGCAGTTACTCTTATACAACTAATGAAAAACTGTTTTTT
clone size: NA; J gene: TRBJ2-7; D gene: TRBD1; V gene: TRBV29-1; CDR3 protein: CSVQGQRSSYEQYF; CDR3 DNA: TGCAGCGTCCAGGGACAGAGAAGCTCCTACGAGCAGTACTTC
clone size: NA; J gene: TRBJ2-5; D gene: NA; V gene: TRBV6-5; CDR3 protein: CASMSTAQETQYF; CDR3 DNA: TGTGCCAGCATGTCTACTGCCCAAGAGACCCAGTACTTC
clone size: NA; J gene: TRBJ1-6; D gene: NA; V gene: TRBV7-3; CDR3 protein: CASSRGVNSPLHF; CDR3 DNA: TGTGCCAGCAGCAGGGGCGTGAATTCACCCCTCCACTTT
clone size: NA; J gene: TRBJ2-6; D gene: TRBD1; V gene: TRBV7-6; CDR3 protein: CASSSKRTGSGANVLTF; CDR3 DNA: TGTGCCAGCAGCTCGAAGCGGACAGGGTCCGGGGCCAACGTCCTGACTTTC
clone size: NA; J gene: TRBJ2-1; D gene: TRBD2; V gene: TRBV25-1; CDR3 protein: CASQQAGSNEQFF; CDR3 DNA: TGTGCCAGCCAGCAAGCGGGAAGCAATGAGCAGTTCTTC
clone size: once; J gene: TRBJ2-5; D gene: TRBD1; V gene: TRBV9; CDR3 protein: CASSVGTGGRVETQYF; CDR3 DNA: TGTGCCAGCAGCGTAGGGACAGGGGGCCGTGTGGAGACCCAGTACTTC
clone size: NA; J gene: TRBJ2-6; D gene: NA; V gene: TRBV7-2; CDR3 protein: CASSLYEGANVLTF; CDR3 DNA: TGTGCCAGCAGCTTATACGAGGGGGCCAACGTCCTGACTTTC
clone size: NA; J gene: TRBJ1-1; D gene: NA; V gene: TRBV19; CDR3 protein: CASSYEGVAGMNTEAFF; CDR3 DNA: TGTGCCAGTAGCTACGAGGGGGTGGCAGGGATGAACACTGAAGCTTTCTTT
clone size: NA; J gene: TRBJ2-1; D gene: TRBD2; V gene: TRBV5-1; CDR3 protein: CASSFRASGRYEQFF; CDR3 DNA: TGCGCCAGCAGCTTTCGAGCTAGCGGGAGGTATGAGCAGTTCTTC
clone size: NA; J gene: TRBJ2-1; D gene: TRBD2; V gene: TRBV24-1; CDR3 protein: CATSDLGLGPHEQFF; CDR3 DNA: TGTGCCACCAGTGATTTGGGACTAGGACCACATGAGCAGTTCTTC
clone size: NA; J gene: TRBJ1-2; D gene: TRBD1; V gene: TRBV29-1; CDR3 protein: CSVEPQGAKYGYTF; CDR3 DNA: TGCAGCGTTGAACCACAGGGGGCGAAGTATGGCTACACCTTC
clone size: NA; J gene: TRBJ2-5; D gene: NA; V gene: TRBV5-6; CDR3 protein: CASSATDGVQETQYF; CDR3 DNA: TGTGCCAGCAGCGCGACGGACGGGGTACAAGAGACCCAGTACTTC
clone size: NA; J gene: TRBJ2-2; D gene: NA; V gene: TRBV7-9; CDR3 protein: CASSYKSGTGELFF; CDR3 DNA: TGTGCCAGCAGCTATAAATCAGGGACCGGGGAGCTGTTTTTT
clone size: NA; J gene: TRBJ2-7; D gene: NA; V gene: TRBV11-2; CDR3 protein: CASSFSSGNAYEQYF; CDR3 DNA: TGTGCCAGCAGCTTTTCGTCAGGGAATGCCTACGAGCAGTACTTC
clone size: NA; J gene: TRBJ2-1; D gene: TRBD2; V gene: TRBV5-5; CDR3 protein: CASSLVLRGGYNEQFF; CDR3 DNA: TGTGCCAGCAGCTTGGTGCTTCGCGGGGGATACAATGAGCAGTTCTTC
clone size: few; J gene: TRBJ2-6; D gene: NA; V gene: TRBV10-3; CDR3 protein: CAISFVTGTGANVLTF; CDR3 DNA: TGTGCCATCAGTTTTGTCACAGGGACTGGGGCCAACGTCCTGACTTTC
clone size: NA; J gene: TRBJ2-7; D gene: TRBD2; V gene: TRBV4-3; CDR3 protein: CASSRMGGVEYEQYF; CDR3 DNA: TGCGCCAGCAGCCGGATGGGAGGGGTAGAGTACGAGCAGTACTTC
clone size: NA; J gene: TRBJ2-1; D gene: TRBD2; V gene: TRBV10-1; CDR3 protein: CASGGGEREGRNEQFF; CDR3 DNA: TGCGCCAGCGGGGGGGGAGAGCGGGAGGGCCGCAATGAGCAGTTCTTC
clone size: NA; J gene: TRBJ2-7; D gene: TRBD2; V gene: TRBV19; CDR3 protein: CASRRTSGVYEQYF; CDR3 DNA: TGTGCCAGTAGACGGACTAGCGGAGTCTACGAGCAGTACTTC
clone size: once; J gene: TRBJ2-1; D gene: TRBD2; V gene: TRBV9; CDR3 protein: CASSAGLPKYNEQFF; CDR3 DNA: TGTGCCAGCAGCGCGGGACTACCCAAGTACAATGAGCAGTTCTTC
clone size: NA; J gene: TRBJ2-7; D gene: NA; V gene: TRBV6-4; CDR3 protein: CASSDTRRRFYEQYF; CDR3 DNA: TGTGCCAGCAGTGACACCAGGAGGAGGTTCTACGAGCAGTACTTC
clone size: NA; J gene: TRBJ2-7; D gene: NA; V gene: TRBV7-6; CDR3 protein: CASSLPRTDPTSYEQYF; CDR3 DNA: TGTGCCAGCAGCTTACCCCGGACAGACCCGACGTCCTACGAGCAGTACTTC
clone size: once; J gene: TRBJ2-1; D gene: TRBD2; V gene: TRBV9; CDR3 protein: CASGTSVYNEQFF; CDR3 DNA: TGTGCCAGCGGGACTAGCGTTTACAATGAGCAGTTCTTC
clone size: once; J gene: TRBJ2-7; D gene: NA; V gene: TRBV7-8; CDR3 protein: CASSFVGATSYEQYF; CDR3 DNA: TGTGCCAGCAGCTTCGTAGGGGCGACCTCCTACGAGCAGTACTTC
clone size: NA; J gene: TRBJ2-6; D gene: NA; V gene: TRBV9; CDR3 protein: CASSDLGQFSGANVLTF; CDR3 DNA: TGTGCCAGCAGCGACCTTGGGCAGTTCTCTGGGGCCAACGTCCTGACTTTC
clone size: NA; J gene: TRBJ2-3; D gene: TRBD2; V gene: TRBV5-1; CDR3 protein: CASSSEQTSGVTDTQYF; CDR3 DNA: TGCGCCAGCAGCTCGGAGCAGACTAGCGGGGTCACAGATACGCAGTATTTT
clone size: NA; J gene: TRBJ2-1; D gene: NA; V gene: TRBV6-5; CDR3 protein: CASSYSRSRSYNEQFF; CDR3 DNA: TGTGCCAGCAGTTACTCGAGGAGTCGGTCCTACAATGAGCAGTTCTTC
clone size: NA; J gene: TRBJ2-7; D gene: TRBD1; V gene: TRBV9; CDR3 protein: CASSAGGSPYEQYF; CDR3 DNA: TGTGCCAGCAGCGCAGGGGGATCCCCCTACGAGCAGTACTTC
clone size: NA; J gene: TRBJ2-7; D gene: NA; V gene: TRBV6-5; CDR3 protein: CASSFDGSSYEQYF; CDR3 DNA: TGTGCCAGCAGTTTTGACGGGAGCTCCTACGAGCAGTACTTC